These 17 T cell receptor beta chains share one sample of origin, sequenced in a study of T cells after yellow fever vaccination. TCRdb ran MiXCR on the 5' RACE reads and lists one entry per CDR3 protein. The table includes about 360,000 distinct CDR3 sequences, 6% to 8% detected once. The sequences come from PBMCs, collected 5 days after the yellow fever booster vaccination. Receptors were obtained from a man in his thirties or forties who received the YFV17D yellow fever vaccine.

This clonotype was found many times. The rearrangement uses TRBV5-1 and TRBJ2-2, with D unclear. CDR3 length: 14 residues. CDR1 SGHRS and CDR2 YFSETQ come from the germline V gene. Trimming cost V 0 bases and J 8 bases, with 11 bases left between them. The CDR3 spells CASSLDGKFGELFF. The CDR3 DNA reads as TGCGCCAGCAGCTTGGATGGGAAGTTTGGGGAGCTGTTTTTT.

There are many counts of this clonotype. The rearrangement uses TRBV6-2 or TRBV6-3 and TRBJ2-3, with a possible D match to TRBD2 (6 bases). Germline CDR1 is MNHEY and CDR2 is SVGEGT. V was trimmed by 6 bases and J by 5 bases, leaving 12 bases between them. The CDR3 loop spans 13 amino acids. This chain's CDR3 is CASRRLEVDTQYF. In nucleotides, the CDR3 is TGTGCCAGCAGAAGACTAGAAGTAGATACGCAGTATTTT.

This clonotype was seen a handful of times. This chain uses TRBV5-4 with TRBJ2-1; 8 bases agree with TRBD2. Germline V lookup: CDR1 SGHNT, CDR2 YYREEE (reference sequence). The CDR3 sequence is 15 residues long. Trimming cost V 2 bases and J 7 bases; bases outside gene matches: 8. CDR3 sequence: CASSLLSGGPNEQFF. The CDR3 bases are TGTGCCAGCAGCTTACTTTCGGGAGGGCCAAATGAGCAGTTCTTC.

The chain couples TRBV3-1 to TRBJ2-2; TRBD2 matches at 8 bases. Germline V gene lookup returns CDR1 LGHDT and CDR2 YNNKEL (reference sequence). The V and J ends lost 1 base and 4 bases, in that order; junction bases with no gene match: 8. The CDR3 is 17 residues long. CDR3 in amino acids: CASSQGSGRTSTGELFF. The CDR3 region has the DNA TGTGCCAGCAGCCAAGGGAGCGGGAGAACCAGCACCGGGGAGCTGTTTTTT.

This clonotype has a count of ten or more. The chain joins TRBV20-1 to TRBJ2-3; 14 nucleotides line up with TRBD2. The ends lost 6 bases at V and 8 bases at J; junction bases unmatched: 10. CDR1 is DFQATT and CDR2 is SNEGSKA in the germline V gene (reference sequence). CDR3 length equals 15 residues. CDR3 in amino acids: CSATGTSGSFGTQYF. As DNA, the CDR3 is TGCAGTGCCACCGGGACTAGCGGGAGTTTTGGTACGCAGTATTTT.

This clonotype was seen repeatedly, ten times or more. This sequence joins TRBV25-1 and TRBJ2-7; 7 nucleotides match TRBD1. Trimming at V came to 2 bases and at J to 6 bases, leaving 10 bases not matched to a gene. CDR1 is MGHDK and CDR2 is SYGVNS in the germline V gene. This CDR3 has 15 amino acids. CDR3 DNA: TGTGCCAGCAGTGAAGTAGACAGGGACACCGGCGAGCAGTACTTC. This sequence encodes CASSEVDRDTGEQYF.

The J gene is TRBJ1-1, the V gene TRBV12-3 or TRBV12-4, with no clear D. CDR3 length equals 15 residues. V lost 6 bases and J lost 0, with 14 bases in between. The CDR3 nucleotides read TGTGCCAGCAGATCCATGCGGGAGATGAACACTGAAGCTTTCTTT. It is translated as CASRSMREMNTEAFF.

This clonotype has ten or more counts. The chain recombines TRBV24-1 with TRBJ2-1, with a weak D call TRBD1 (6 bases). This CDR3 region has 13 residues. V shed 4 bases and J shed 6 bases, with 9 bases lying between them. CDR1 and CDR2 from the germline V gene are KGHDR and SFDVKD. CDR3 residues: CATSDPDSNEQFF. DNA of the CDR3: TGTGCCACCAGTGACCCGGACAGCAATGAGCAGTTCTTC.

CDR3 region: CASSGWENGYEQYF. The CDR3 region has the DNA TGTGCCAGCAGTGGGTGGGAGAATGGCTACGAGCAGTACTTC. The chain couples TRBV27 to TRBJ2-7, with TRBD2 as a possible D gene (5 bases). Germline V gene lookup returns CDR1 MNHEY and CDR2 SMNVEV (reference sequence). Trimming removed 5 bases from V and 3 bases from J, with 14 bases in between. The CDR3 sequence is 14 residues long.

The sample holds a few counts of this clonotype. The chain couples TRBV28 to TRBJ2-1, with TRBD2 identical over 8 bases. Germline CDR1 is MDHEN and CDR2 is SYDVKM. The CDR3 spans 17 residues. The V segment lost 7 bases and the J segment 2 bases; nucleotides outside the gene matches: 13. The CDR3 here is CASIPPGTSGPYNEQFF. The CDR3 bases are TGTGCCAGCATTCCTCCCGGGACTAGTGGTCCCTACAATGAGCAGTTCTTC.

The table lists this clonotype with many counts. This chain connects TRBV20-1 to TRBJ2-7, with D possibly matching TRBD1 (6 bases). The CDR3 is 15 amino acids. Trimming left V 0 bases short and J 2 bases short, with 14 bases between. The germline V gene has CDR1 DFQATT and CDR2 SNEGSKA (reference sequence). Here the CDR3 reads CSARDLARGTYEQYF. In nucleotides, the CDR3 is TGCAGTGCTAGAGATCTAGCCAGGGGAACCTACGAGCAGTACTTC.

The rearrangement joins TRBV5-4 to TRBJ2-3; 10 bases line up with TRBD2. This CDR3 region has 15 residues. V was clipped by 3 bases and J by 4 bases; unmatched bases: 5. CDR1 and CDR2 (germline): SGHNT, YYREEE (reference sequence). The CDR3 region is CASSWLAGVSDTQYF. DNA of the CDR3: TGTGCCAGCAGCTGGCTAGCGGGAGTGTCAGATACGCAGTATTTT.

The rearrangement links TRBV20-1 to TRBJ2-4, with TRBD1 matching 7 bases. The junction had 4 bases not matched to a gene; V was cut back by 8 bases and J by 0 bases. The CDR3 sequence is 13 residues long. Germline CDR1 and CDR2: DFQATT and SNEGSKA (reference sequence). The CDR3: CSTHRGAKNIQYF. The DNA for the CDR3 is TGCAGTACCCACAGGGGAGCCAAAAACATTCAGTACTTC.

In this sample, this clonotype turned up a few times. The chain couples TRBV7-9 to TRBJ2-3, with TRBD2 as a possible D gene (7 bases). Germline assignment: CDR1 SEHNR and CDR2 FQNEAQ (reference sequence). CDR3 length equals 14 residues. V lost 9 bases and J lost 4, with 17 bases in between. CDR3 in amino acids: CASIRRGGADTQYF. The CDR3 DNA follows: TGTGCCAGTATCCGTAGGGGGGGGGCAGATACGCAGTATTTT.

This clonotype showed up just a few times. In nucleotides, the CDR3 is TGTGCCAGCAGCTTAGAGGATTTGGAGACCTACGAGCAGTACTTC. Translated: CASSLEDLETYEQYF. The genes are TRBV7-2 and TRBJ2-7, with no clear D. CDR1 is SGHTA and CDR2 is FQGNSA in the germline V gene. V was pared by 1 base and J by 2 bases, with 12 bases between. The CDR3 length is 15 residues.

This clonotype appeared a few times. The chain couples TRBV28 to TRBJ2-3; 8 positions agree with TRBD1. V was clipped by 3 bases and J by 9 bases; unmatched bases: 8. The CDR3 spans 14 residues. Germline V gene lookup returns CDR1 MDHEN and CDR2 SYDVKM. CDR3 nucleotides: TGTGCCAGCAGTTTCTCCGACAGGGGTGGGACGCAGTATTTT. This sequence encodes CASSFSDRGGTQYF.

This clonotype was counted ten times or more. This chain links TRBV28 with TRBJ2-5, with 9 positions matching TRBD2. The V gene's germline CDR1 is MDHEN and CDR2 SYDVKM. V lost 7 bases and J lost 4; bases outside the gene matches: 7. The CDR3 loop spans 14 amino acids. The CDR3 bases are TGTGCCAGCACCATTAGCGGGGGCAGAGAGACCCAGTACTTC. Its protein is CASTISGGRETQYF.